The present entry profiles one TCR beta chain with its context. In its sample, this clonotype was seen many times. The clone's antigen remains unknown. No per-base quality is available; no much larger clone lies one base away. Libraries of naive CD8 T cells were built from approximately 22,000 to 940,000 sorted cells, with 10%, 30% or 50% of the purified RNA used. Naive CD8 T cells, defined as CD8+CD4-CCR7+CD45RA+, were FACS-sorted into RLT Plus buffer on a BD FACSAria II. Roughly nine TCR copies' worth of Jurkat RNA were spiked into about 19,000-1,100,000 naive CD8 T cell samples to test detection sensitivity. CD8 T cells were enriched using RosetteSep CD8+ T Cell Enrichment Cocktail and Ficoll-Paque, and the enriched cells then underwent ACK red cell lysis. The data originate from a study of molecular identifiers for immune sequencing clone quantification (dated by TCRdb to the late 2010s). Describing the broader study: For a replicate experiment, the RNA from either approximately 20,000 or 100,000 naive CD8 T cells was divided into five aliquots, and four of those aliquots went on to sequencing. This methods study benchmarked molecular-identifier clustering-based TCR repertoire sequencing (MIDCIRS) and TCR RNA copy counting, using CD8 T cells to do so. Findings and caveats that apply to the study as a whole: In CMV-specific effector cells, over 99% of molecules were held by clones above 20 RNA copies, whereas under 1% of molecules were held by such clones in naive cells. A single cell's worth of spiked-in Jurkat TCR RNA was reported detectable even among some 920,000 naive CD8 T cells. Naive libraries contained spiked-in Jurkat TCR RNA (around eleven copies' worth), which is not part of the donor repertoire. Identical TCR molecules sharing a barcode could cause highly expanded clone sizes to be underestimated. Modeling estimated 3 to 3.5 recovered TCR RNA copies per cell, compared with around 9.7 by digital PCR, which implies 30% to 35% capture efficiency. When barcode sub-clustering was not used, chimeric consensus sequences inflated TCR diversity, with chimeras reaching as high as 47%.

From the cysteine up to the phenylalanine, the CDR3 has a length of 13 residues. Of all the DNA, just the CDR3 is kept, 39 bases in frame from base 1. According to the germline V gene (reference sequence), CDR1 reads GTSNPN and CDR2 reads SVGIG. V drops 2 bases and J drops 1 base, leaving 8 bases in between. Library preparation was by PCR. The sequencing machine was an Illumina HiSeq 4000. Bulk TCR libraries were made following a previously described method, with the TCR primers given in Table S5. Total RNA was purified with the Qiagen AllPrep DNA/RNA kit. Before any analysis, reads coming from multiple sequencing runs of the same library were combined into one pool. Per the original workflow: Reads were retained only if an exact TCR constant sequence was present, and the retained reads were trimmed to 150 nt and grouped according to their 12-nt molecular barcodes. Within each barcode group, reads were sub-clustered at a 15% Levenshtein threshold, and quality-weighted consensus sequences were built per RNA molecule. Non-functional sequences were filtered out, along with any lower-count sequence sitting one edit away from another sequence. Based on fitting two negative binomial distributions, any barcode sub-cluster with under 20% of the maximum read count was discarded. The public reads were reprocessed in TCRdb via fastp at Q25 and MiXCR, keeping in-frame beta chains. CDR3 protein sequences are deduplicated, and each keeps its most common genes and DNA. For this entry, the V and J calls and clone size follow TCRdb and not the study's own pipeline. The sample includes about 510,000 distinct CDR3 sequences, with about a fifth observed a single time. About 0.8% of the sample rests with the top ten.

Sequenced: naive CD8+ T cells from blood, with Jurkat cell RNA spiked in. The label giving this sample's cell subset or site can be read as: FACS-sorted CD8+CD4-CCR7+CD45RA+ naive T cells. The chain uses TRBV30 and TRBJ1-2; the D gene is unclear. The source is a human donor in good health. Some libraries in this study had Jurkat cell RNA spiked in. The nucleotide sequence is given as TGTGCCTGGAGTCAAGAATATAACTATGGCTACACCTTC. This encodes CAWSQEYNYGYTF.